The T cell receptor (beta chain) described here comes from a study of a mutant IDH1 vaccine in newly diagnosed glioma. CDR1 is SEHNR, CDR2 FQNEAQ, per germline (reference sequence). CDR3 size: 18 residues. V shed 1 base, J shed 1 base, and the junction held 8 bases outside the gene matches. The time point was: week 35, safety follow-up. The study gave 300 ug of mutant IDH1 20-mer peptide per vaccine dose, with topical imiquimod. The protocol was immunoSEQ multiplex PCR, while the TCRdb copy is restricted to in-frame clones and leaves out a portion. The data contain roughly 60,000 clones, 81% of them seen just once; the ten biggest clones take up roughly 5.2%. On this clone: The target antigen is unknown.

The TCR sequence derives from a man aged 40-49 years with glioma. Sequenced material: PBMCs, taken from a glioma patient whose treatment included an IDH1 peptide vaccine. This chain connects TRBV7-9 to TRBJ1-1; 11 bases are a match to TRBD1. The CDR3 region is CASSLVGTGGRRNTEAFF. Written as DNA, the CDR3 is TGTGCCAGCAGCTTAGTTGGGACAGGGGGACGGAGGAACACTGAAGCTTTCTTT. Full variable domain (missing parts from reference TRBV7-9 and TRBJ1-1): DTGVSQNPRHKITKRGQNVTFRCDPISEHNRLYWYRQTLGQGPEFLTYFQNEAQLEKSRLLSDRFSAERPKGSFSTLEIQRTEQGDSAMYLCASSLVGTGGRRNTEAFFGQGTRLTVV.